Listed here are 3 T cell receptor beta chains from one sample, sequenced in a study of Ad26.COV2.S vaccination and SARS-CoV-2 variants. Generated by immunoSEQ multiplex PCR, the TCRdb table keeps only in-frame clones and is missing some. The repertoire holds hundreds of thousands of clones, with 75% to 90% as singletons. Treatment: around 19 received Ad26.COV2.S at low or high dose, single or two shots; five or six received placebo; per-sample allocation not given. It was on day 63 after the first vaccine or placebo injection that samples were taken. The source material was peripheral blood, sampled in a trial of Ad26.COV2.S vaccine versus placebo. These receptors were taken from a person aged 18 to 65 who received the Ad26.COV2.S COVID-19 vaccine or a placebo.

This rearrangement joins TRBV10-2 to TRBJ1-1, with D perhaps TRBD1 (5 bases). With 5 bases removed from V and 7 bases from J, the gap between germline ends came to 14 bases. Germline CDR1 and CDR2: WSHSY and SAAADI. CDR3 size: 13 residues. Written as DNA, the CDR3 is TGCGCCAGCAGTATGACAGAGGGAAGTGAAGCTTTCTTT. Amino acids: CASSMTEGSEAFF.

Only one count was recorded for this clone. The V gene is TRBV28, the J gene TRBJ1-1, with 8 bases aligning to TRBD1. Germline V gene sequence: CDR1 MDHEN, CDR2 SYDVKM. The V segment lost 5 bases and the J segment 1 base; nucleotides outside the gene matches: 6. The CDR3 contains 15 residues. CDR3 protein: CASSQMGQENTEAFF. For the CDR3, the DNA is TGTGCCAGCAGTCAAATGGGACAGGAGAACACTGAAGCTTTCTTT.

This clone appeared once. The chain couples TRBV5-1 to TRBJ2-7; 7 bases line up with TRBD1. V gave up 4 bases and J gave up 3 bases; unmatched junction bases: 7. The CDR3 consists of 14 residues. Germline values: CDR1 SGHRS, CDR2 YFSETQ. The CDR3 DNA follows: TGCGCCAGCAGCCCGGGACAGAAAAACTACGAGCAGTACTTC. This gives the protein CASSPGQKNYEQYF.